The 31 T cell receptor beta chains below were found in one sample sequenced in a study of cytomegalovirus exposure and HLA in healthy donors. The study ran its PCR with 60 Vbeta and 13 Jbeta primers. Measured with immunoSEQ multiplex PCR; TCRdb has only the in-frame clones, and not every one. Altogether about 190,000 clones are present, 77% being singletons, with the ten largest covering approximately 2.1%. Sequences were obtained from PBMCs. The receptors were sampled from a woman aged 25-40 years in good health and CMV-seropositive.

This clone was picked up a small number of times. The V and J genes are TRBV7-2 and TRBJ2-3, with 9 nucleotides matching TRBD2. CDR3 size: 15 residues. Germline CDR1 and CDR2: SGHTA and FQGNSA. V shed 5 bases, J shed 3 bases, and the junction held 6 bases outside the gene matches. CDR3 in amino acids: CASSARGGETDTQYF. CDR3 DNA: TGTGCCAGCAGCGCGCGGGGGGGCGAGACAGATACGCAGTATTTT.

CDR3 in DNA: TGTGCCAGCAGTGGGACTAGCGGGAGAGTAAATTACAATGAGCAGTTCTTC. As protein: CASSGTSGRVNYNEQFF. The chain is built from TRBV25-1 and TRBJ2-1, with 13 bases aligning to TRBD2. CDR1 is MGHDK, CDR2 SYGVNS, per germline. Trimming took 4 bases from V and 4 from J; bases not matched to a gene: 7. CDR3 size: 17 residues.

The V gene is TRBV6-5, the J gene TRBJ2-2; D uncertain. The V gene lost 4 bases and the J gene lost 6 bases, with 12 bases spanning the gap. The CDR3 is 14 amino acids. The V gene's germline CDR1 is MNHEY and CDR2 SVGAGI. CDR3 sequence reads: CASSFSDSSGELFF. In DNA form, the CDR3 reads TGTGCCAGCAGTTTTTCAGACTCGTCCGGGGAGCTGTTTTTT.

This clone has a handful of counts. The chain has TRBV19 and TRBJ2-1; TRBD2 might be the D (6 bases). This CDR3 has 18 amino acids. The V end lost 8 bases, the J end lost 2 bases, and 25 bases lay between the germline ends. Germline lookup yields CDR1 LNHDA and CDR2 SQIVND (reference sequence). The CDR3, as DNA: TGTGCCAGTCGGGACCTCCGCATGGGGGGACTCACCTACAATGAGCAGTTCTTC. Amino acid sequence: CASRDLRMGGLTYNEQFF.

This sequence joins TRBV5-8 and TRBJ2-1; D not resolved. Germline V gives CDR1 SGHTS, CDR2 YDEGEE. V was trimmed by 1 base and J by 7 bases, leaving 15 bases between them. The CDR3 is 15 amino acids. The CDR3 spells CASSLTAWIENEQFF. The DNA of the CDR3 is TGTGCCAGCAGCTTGACAGCCTGGATCGAGAATGAGCAGTTCTTC.

V is TRBV19 and J is TRBJ1-2, with a weak D call TRBD1 (6 bases). Germline CDR1 reads LNHDA; CDR2 reads SQIVND (reference sequence). V was clipped by 3 bases and J by 7 bases, with 15 bases between them. This CDR3 comprises 14 residues. CDR3 in DNA: TGTGCCAGTAGTATCACCCCAGGGGCGGTTGGCTACACCTTC. This gives the protein CASSITPGAVGYTF.

The chain links TRBV4-2 to TRBJ2-2; the match to TRBD1 covers 8 bases. From germline, CDR1 is LGHNA and CDR2 YNFKEQ. V gave up 8 bases and J gave up 7 bases; unmatched junction bases: 15. CDR3 length: 16 residues. This CDR3 reads CASRYSGTGDHGELFF. CDR3 coding DNA: TGTGCCAGCCGATACTCCGGGACAGGAGATCACGGGGAGCTGTTTTTT.

V gene TRBV16 combines with J gene TRBJ1-5; tentative D call: TRBD1 (6 bases). Trimming stripped 4 bases from V and 7 bases from J, with 14 bases between. In germline, CDR1 is KGHSY, CDR2 FQNENV. The CDR3 runs to 14 residues. This CDR3 reads CASSLAGVHQPQHF. CDR3 in DNA: TGTGCCAGCAGCCTCGCAGGGGTGCACCAGCCCCAGCATTTT.

This clone has a handful of counts. The genes are TRBV10-3 and TRBJ1-1, with D maybe TRBD1 (5 bases). CDR1 ENHRY and CDR2 SYGVKD come from the germline V gene. The CDR3 length is 14 residues. Trimming cost V 7 bases and J 5 bases, with 17 bases left between them. CDR3 sequence reads: CAITSRTSDTEAFF. CDR3 sequence (DNA): TGTGCCATCACCTCGCGGACATCGGATACTGAAGCTTTCTTT.

The chain carries TRBV19 and TRBJ2-1; 14 bases match TRBD2. Germline trimming cut 7 bases from V and 6 bases from J; bases unmatched to any gene: 5. This CDR3 region has 15 residues. The germline V gene has CDR1 LNHDA and CDR2 SQIVND (reference sequence). CDR3 residues: CASNEGLAGANEQFF. CDR3 bases: TGTGCCAGTAACGAGGGACTAGCGGGGGCCAATGAGCAGTTCTTC. The full variable domain, completed using reference TRBV19 and TRBJ2-1, is DGGITQSPKYLFRKEGQNVTLSCEQNLNHDAMYWYRQDPGQGLRLIYYSQIVNDFQKGDIAEGYSVSREKKESFPLTVTSAQKNPTAFYLCASNEGLAGANEQFFGPGTRLTVL.

V is TRBV5-1 and J is TRBJ1-2, with D possibly TRBD1 on 6 matching bases. From germline, CDR1 is SGHRS and CDR2 YFSETQ. V gave up 6 bases and J gave up 4 bases, with 19 bases separating them. CDR3 length equals 15 residues. The CDR3 is CASKRMGQGGYGYTF. CDR3 DNA: TGCGCCAGCAAACGGATGGGCCAAGGGGGCTATGGCTACACCTTC. Based on the CDR3 plus reference TRBV5-1 and TRBJ1-2, the full variable domain is KAGVTQTPRYLIKTRGQQVTLSCSPISGHRSVSWYQQTPGQGLQFLFEYFSETQRNKGNFPGRFSGRQFSNSRSEMNVSTLELGDSALYLCASKRMGQGGYGYTFGSGTRLTVV.

V and J are TRBV4-2 and TRBJ1-2, with D maybe TRBD1 (5 bases). Germline assignment: CDR1 LGHNA and CDR2 YNFKEQ. This CDR3 is built from 15 residues. The V and J ends lost 0 bases and 5 bases respectively, with 13 bases between them. The chain's CDR3 is CASSQDEDSTYGYTF. In nucleotides, the CDR3 is TGTGCCAGCAGCCAAGATGAAGACAGTACTTATGGCTACACCTTC.

V gene TRBV5-5 combines with J gene TRBJ2-3; 10 nucleotides align to TRBD2. CDR1 SGHKS and CDR2 YYEKEE come from the germline V gene (reference sequence). The junction had 3 bases not matched to a gene; V was cut back by 4 bases and J by 4 bases. The CDR3 is 14 residues long. In DNA, the CDR3 is TGTGCCAGCAGCCTTGGGACTAGCGCAGATACGCAGTATTTT. This sequence encodes CASSLGTSADTQYF.

This clone was detected a few times. The chain recombines TRBV18 with TRBJ1-5; a weak D match, TRBD1 (6 bases). This CDR3 spans 13 amino acids. With 3 bases removed from V and 10 bases from J, the gap between germline ends came to 13 bases. In germline, CDR1 is KGHSH, CDR2 LQKENI. CDR3 amino acids: CASSPSGVEPQHF. CDR3 DNA: TGTGCCAGCTCACCGTCAGGGGTGGAACCCCAGCATTTT.

The chain links TRBV4-1 to TRBJ1-2, with 10 bases matching TRBD1. Germline CDR1 is MGHRA and CDR2 is YSYEKL. The CDR3 totals 17 residues. Trimming took 2 bases from V and 4 from J; bases not matched to a gene: 10. CDR3 region: CASSQTLGGQGTYGYTF. CDR3 bases: TGCGCCAGCAGCCAAACTTTGGGGGGACAGGGGACCTATGGCTACACCTTC.

The CDR3 sequence is CASSYTGGYNEQFF. CDR3 coding DNA: TGTGCCAGCAGTTACACCGGCGGGTACAATGAGCAGTTCTTC. The chain combines TRBV2 with TRBJ2-1, with D possibly being TRBD2 (5 bases). The CDR3 totals 14 residues. Germline assignment: CDR1 SNHLY and CDR2 FYNNEI. Trimming removed 5 bases at V and 4 bases at J, with 12 bases between.

The genes are TRBV19 and TRBJ1-2, with D unresolved. Germline lookup yields CDR1 LNHDA and CDR2 SQIVND (reference sequence). CDR3 size: 15 residues. Trimming removed 3 bases at V and 7 bases at J, with 18 bases between. CDR3 coding DNA: TGTGCCAGTAGTATCGCGCGGGAGGGAACGCGTGGCTACACCTTC. This translates into CASSIAREGTRGYTF.

This chain uses TRBV28 with TRBJ1-5; D is unclear. This CDR3 has 12 residues. Germline V CDR1 and CDR2: MDHEN, SYDVKM. V lost 7 bases, J lost 2 bases, and 6 bases lay in between. For the CDR3, the DNA is TGTGCCAGCACCGGGGGCAATCAGCCCCAGCATTTT. Translating it yields CASTGGNQPQHF.

V is TRBV6-4 and J is TRBJ1-2; D possibly corresponds to TRBD1 (5 bases). Germline CDR1 MRHNA, CDR2 SNTAGT. This CDR3 is built from 15 residues. V gave up 3 bases and J gave up 7 bases, with 18 bases separating them. The CDR3 DNA is TGTGCCAGCAGTGAGGGCACGGTTGGGGGAGGTGGCTACACCTTC. It translates to CASSEGTVGGGGYTF.

The chain carries TRBV5-1 and TRBJ2-7, with 12 bases identical to TRBD2. The CDR3 loop spans 17 amino acids. J lost 2 bases, V lost 4 bases, and 10 bases had no gene match. CDR1 is SGHRS, CDR2 YFSETQ, per germline. The CDR3 DNA follows: TGCGCCAGCAGCATAACACTAGCGGGGGGAGCCCCCTACGAGCAGTACTTC. It specifies CASSITLAGGAPYEQYF. The full variable domain, its missing parts supplied by reference TRBV5-1 and TRBJ2-7, is KAGVTQTPRYLIKTRGQQVTLSCSPISGHRSVSWYQQTPGQGLQFLFEYFSETQRNKGNFPGRFSGRQFSNSRSEMNVSTLELGDSALYLCASSITLAGGAPYEQYFGPGTRLTVT.

V gene TRBV27 combines with J gene TRBJ2-6, with 9 bases matching TRBD2. The V gene's germline CDR1 is MNHEY and CDR2 SMNVEV (reference sequence). Trimming took 9 bases from V and 4 from J; bases not matched to a gene: 7. CDR3 length: 15 residues. CDR3 in DNA: TGTGCCAGTAGCGGGAGCGGTCTCGGGGCCAACGTCCTGACTTTC. Its protein is CASSGSGLGANVLTF.

This clone came up once. The rearrangement joins TRBV10-3 to TRBJ1-2, with D uncertain. The germline V gene has CDR1 ENHRY and CDR2 SYGVKD. Trimming removed 6 bases at V and 4 bases at J, with 6 bases between. The CDR3 has 11 residues. The CDR3 is CAISELYGYTF. As DNA, the CDR3 is TGTGCCATCAGCGAGCTCTATGGCTACACCTTC.

The CDR3 spells CASSEDGRAGNEQFF. CDR3 in DNA: TGTGCCAGCAGTGAAGACGGGAGGGCCGGTAATGAGCAGTTCTTC. J is TRBJ2-1 and V is TRBV2; 8 bases fit TRBD2. CDR1 SNHLY and CDR2 FYNNEI come from the germline V gene. Trimming cost V 1 base and J 7 bases; bases outside gene matches: 6. This CDR3 is built from 15 residues.

The chain joins TRBV9 to TRBJ2-1; D is undetermined. V shed 3 bases and J shed 0 bases, with 10 bases lying between them. Per germline, CDR1 SGDLS and CDR2 YYNGEE. The CDR3 is made up of 15 amino acids. Here the CDR3 reads CASSGRLSSYNEQFF. The CDR3 DNA reads TGTGCCAGCAGCGGCAGGCTAAGCTCCTACAATGAGCAGTTCTTC.

The V and J genes are TRBV10-3 and TRBJ2-1; D unresolved. Germline V gene lookup returns CDR1 ENHRY and CDR2 SYGVKD. V was cut by 3 bases and J by 10 bases, with 7 bases left in between. The CDR3 is 11 residues long. The CDR3 loop is CAISELREQFF. In DNA form, the CDR3 reads TGTGCCATCAGTGAACTAAGGGAGCAGTTCTTC.

The chain joins TRBV5-1 to TRBJ1-5, with unresolved D. The CDR3 length is 15 residues. Trimming shortened V by 0 bases and J by 4 bases, and 11 bases separated the two germline ends. Germline V CDR1 and CDR2: SGHRS, YFSETQ. This chain's CDR3 is CASSLGAPGNQPQHF. CDR3 DNA: TGCGCCAGCAGCTTGGGGGCCCCGGGGAATCAGCCCCAGCATTTT.

The chain uses TRBV4-3 and TRBJ2-3, with 9 nucleotides matching TRBD2. Trimming cost V 0 bases and J 4 bases; bases outside gene matches: 2. Germline CDR1 and CDR2: LGHNA and YSLEER. The CDR3 consists of 15 residues. The CDR3 reads CASSQDLAGSDTQYF. DNA for the CDR3: TGCGCCAGCAGCCAAGATCTAGCGGGGTCAGATACGCAGTATTTT.

The chain couples TRBV28 to TRBJ1-2, with 11 bases aligning to TRBD1. CDR3 length: 13 amino acids. Looked up from germline, CDR1 is MDHEN and CDR2 is SYDVKM. After removal of 11 bases from V and 7 bases from J, the junction contained 9 bases not matched to a gene. CDR3 protein: CAYTRTGGVGYTF. The DNA for the CDR3 is TGTGCCTACACTAGGACAGGGGGCGTTGGCTACACCTTC.

The rearrangement joins TRBV6-4 to TRBJ2-2; 12 positions match TRBD2. The CDR3 has 15 amino acids. CDR1 is MRHNA and CDR2 is SNTAGT in the germline V gene. The junction had 3 bases not matched to a gene; V was cut back by 5 bases and J by 5 bases. CDR3 residues: CASSPTSGSTGELFF. DNA of the CDR3: TGTGCCAGCAGTCCGACTAGCGGGAGTACCGGGGAGCTGTTTTTT.

V is TRBV6-6 and J is TRBJ2-7; TRBD1 might be the D (7 bases). CDR1 MNHNY and CDR2 SVGAGI come from the germline V gene (reference sequence). Between the trimmed V and J ends, which lost 8 bases and 2 bases, there was a span of 13 bases. The CDR3 length is 13 residues. The CDR3 loop is CASGGTAAYEQYF. DNA of the CDR3: TGTGCCAGCGGAGGGACAGCCGCCTACGAGCAGTACTTC.

J is TRBJ1-5 and V is TRBV5-1; D not resolved. Trimming removed 1 base at V and 6 bases at J, with 11 bases between. The CDR3 runs to 14 residues. Germline V gives CDR1 SGHRS, CDR2 YFSETQ. The CDR3 protein is CASSLLFGSQPQHF. The DNA for the CDR3 is TGCGCCAGCAGCTTGTTATTCGGGAGTCAGCCCCAGCATTTT.